This T cell receptor beta chain was observed in a study of post-analysis software for immune sequencing data. Built from TCR beta cDNA, the libraries had unique molecular identifiers in them. TCRdb analysed the PCR reads with MiXCR anew, one entry per CDR3 protein. The sample includes approximately 630,000 distinct CDR3 sequences, 59% of them seen just once. Note on this clonotype: Its antigen remains unidentified.

Study findings and constraints: Controls had lower frequencies than patients of about 5 TRBV segments, which included TRBV5-6, TRBV5-1 and TRBV20-1. F measure clustering grouped samples strongly by preparation batch.

Looked up from germline, CDR1 is SEHNR and CDR2 is FQNEAQ (reference sequence). This CDR3 contains 14 residues. Sequenced input: blood. This clonotype was obtained from a girl aged 2 to 9 with multiple sclerosis. V gene TRBV7-9 combines with J gene TRBJ2-5; either TRBD1 or TRBD2 may supply D (5 bases each). The tail of the sequence fits TRBJ2-7 better, so the J call may be wrong. CDR3 in amino acids: CASSLWDGVGEQYF. Written as DNA, the CDR3 is TGTGCCAGCAGCTTATGGGACGGGGTCGGCGAGCAGTACTTC.